Detailed here is one T cell receptor beta chain. Sequencing used immunoSEQ multiplex PCR; TCRdb keeps in-frame clones, though not all of them. The sample shows more than 45,000 clones, about 85% of them seen only once. Germline V gene sequence: CDR1 LNHNV, CDR2 YYDKDF (reference sequence). Trimming pared 3 bases from V and 8 bases from J, leaving 11 bases between. This CDR3 comprises 14 residues. This record belongs to a study of OX40 agonist ivuxolimab in advanced cancers. The chain recombines TRBV15 with TRBJ1-6, with D perhaps matching TRBD1 (5 bases). Sequencing used CD4+ or CD8+ T cells sorted from blood, obtained in a trial of the OX40 agonist ivuxolimab. The TCR originated in an adult with an advanced solid tumor such as melanoma, head and neck, liver or kidney cancer. CDR3 protein: CATSREKGHSPLHF. The CDR3 nucleotides are TGTGCCACCAGCAGGGAGAAGGGGCATTCACCCCTCCACTTT.